One sample yielded the 2 T cell receptor beta chains listed below, sequenced in a study of blood T cell repertoires in COVID-19. Using immunoSEQ multiplex PCR, the repertoire was profiled, and TCRdb retains in-frame clones only, with some absent. The sample gives roughly 160,000 clones, about 88% of which show up once; around 0.6% is in the top ten. Sequencing input: peripheral blood. Receptor source: a man between 60 and 75 years old with COVID-19, enrolled during active disease.

The chain combines TRBV7-2 with TRBJ1-3, with D possibly matching TRBD1 (6 bases). The germline V and J ends were trimmed by 5 bases and 4 bases, with 9 bases remaining between them. CDR1 is SGHTA and CDR2 is FQGNSA in the germline V gene. The CDR3 sequence is 13 residues long. In DNA, the CDR3 is TGTGCCAGCAGCCCGGGGACAGGAAACACCATATATTTT. Amino acid sequence: CASSPGTGNTIYF.

This clone was counted only a few times. V usage is TRBV2 and J usage is TRBJ2-4, with 7 nucleotides matching TRBD1. CDR1 and CDR2 (germline): SNHLY, FYNNEI. V was pared by 5 bases and J by 0 bases, with 7 bases of the junction left unmatched. This CDR3 spans 16 amino acids. The CDR3 loop reads CASSQGQELAKNIQYF. In DNA form, the CDR3 reads TGTGCCAGCAGTCAAGGACAGGAACTAGCCAAAAACATTCAGTACTTC.